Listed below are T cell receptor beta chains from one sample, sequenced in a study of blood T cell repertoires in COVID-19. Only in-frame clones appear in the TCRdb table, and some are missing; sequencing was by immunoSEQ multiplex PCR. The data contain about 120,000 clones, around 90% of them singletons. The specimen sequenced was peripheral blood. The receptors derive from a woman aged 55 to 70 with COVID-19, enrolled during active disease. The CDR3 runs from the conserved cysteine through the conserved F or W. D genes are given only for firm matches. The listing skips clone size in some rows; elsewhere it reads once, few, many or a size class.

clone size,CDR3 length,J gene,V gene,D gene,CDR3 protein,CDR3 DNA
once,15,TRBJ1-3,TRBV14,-,CASSPRTHSGNTIYF,TGTGCCAGCAGCCCCCGGACACATTCTGGAAACACCATATATTTT
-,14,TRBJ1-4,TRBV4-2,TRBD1,CASSQDRDNEKLFF,TGTGCCAGCAGCCAGGACAGGGATAATGAAAAACTGTTTTTT
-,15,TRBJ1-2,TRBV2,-,CASSGAIIANYGYTF,TGTGCCAGCAGTGGGGCGATAATAGCTAACTATGGCTACACCTTC
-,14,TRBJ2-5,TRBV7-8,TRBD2,CASSSVGGQETQYF,TGTGCCAGCAGCTCGGTCGGGGGGCAAGAGACCCAGTACTTC
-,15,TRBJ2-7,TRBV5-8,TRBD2,CASSSGSGGDYEQYF,TGTGCCAGCAGCTCGGGCTCGGGGGGGGACTACGAGCAGTACTTC
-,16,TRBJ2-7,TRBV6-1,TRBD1,CASSEALGTGIYEQYF,TGTGCCAGCAGTGAAGCCTTGGGGACAGGAATTTACGAGCAGTACTTC
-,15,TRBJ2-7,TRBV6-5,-,CASTTTGRGSYEQYF,TGTGCCAGCACCACAACAGGGCGGGGGAGCTACGAGCAGTACTTC
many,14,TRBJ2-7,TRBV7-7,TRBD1,CASSPSRTGGEQYF,TGTGCCAGCAGCCCGAGTCGGACAGGGGGCGAGCAGTACTTC
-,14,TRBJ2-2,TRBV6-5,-,CASSYGAYTGELFF,TGTGCCAGCAGTTACGGGGCCTACACCGGGGAGCTGTTTTTT
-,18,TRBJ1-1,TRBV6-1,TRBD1,CASSVGYYQGTGNTEAFF,TGTGCCAGCAGTGTAGGGTACTACCAGGGGACAGGGAACACTGAAGCTTTCTTT
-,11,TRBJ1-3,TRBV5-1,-,CASSLLCTIYF,TGCGCCAGCAGCTTGCTCTGCACCATATATTTT
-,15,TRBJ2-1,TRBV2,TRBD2,CASSEARGGGNEQFF,TGTGCCAGCAGTGAAGCGCGGGGGGGAGGCAATGAGCAGTTCTTC
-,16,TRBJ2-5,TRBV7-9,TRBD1,CASSRGWTGEEETQYF,TGTGCCAGCAGCCGCGGCTGGACAGGCGAAGAAGAGACCCAGTACTTC
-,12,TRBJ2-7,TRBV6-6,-,CASSYSKHEQYF,TGTGCCAGCAGTTACTCGAAGCACGAGCAGTACTTC
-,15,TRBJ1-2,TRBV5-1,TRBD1,CASRDREQSNYGYTF,TGCGCCAGCCGGGACAGGGAGCAATCCAACTATGGCTACACCTTC
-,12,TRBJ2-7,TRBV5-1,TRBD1,CASSLSGTGVAF,TGCGCCAGCAGCTTGAGTGGGACAGGGGTAGCCTTC
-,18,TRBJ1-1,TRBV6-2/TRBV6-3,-,CASSKTTDSLLGDTEAFF,TGTGCCAGCAGTAAGACCACGGACAGCCTGCTAGGGGACACTGAAGCTTTCTTT
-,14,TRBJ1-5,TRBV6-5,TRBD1,CASSTGGDGQPQHF,TGTGCCAGCAGTACAGGGGGGGATGGACAGCCCCAGCATTTT
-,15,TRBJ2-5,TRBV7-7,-,CASSTAWGGRETQYF,TGTGCCAGCAGCACGGCCTGGGGGGGGCGGGAGACCCAGTACTTC
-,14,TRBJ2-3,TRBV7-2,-,CASSLGGQGDTQYF,TGTGCCAGCAGCTTGGGTGGGCAGGGCGATACGCAGTATTTT
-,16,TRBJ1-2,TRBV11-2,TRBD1,CASSFTRTGLNYGYTF,TGTGCCAGCAGCTTCACGCGGACAGGTCTTAACTATGGCTACACCTTC
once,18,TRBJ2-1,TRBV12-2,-,CASRPTVGGPLSYNEQFF,TGTGCAAGTCGCCCCACCGTTGGAGGTCCCCTCTCCTACAATGAGCAGTTCTTC
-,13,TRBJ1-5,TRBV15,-,CATSTGSNQPQHF,TGTGCCACCAGCACGGGAAGCAATCAGCCCCAGCATTTT
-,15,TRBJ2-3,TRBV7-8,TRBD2,CASSLLAGGTDTQYF,TGTGCCAGCAGCTTACTAGCGGGGGGAACAGATACGCAGTATTTT